This entry is about one T cell receptor beta chain. Its antigen is as yet unknown. This sample stems from a study of cytomegalovirus exposure and HLA in healthy donors. General study points: TRBV6-2, TRBV6-3 and some other V segments were excluded as indistinguishable.

This CDR3 has 18 amino acids. Germline V gene lookup returns CDR1 SEHNR and CDR2 FQNEAQ (reference sequence). Trimming took off 4 bases at V and 4 bases at J, with 22 bases between the two ends. This PCR relied on a set of 60 Vbeta primers and 13 Jbeta primers. Sequencing used immunoSEQ multiplex PCR; TCRdb keeps in-frame clones, though not all of them. The sample has about 140,000 clones, approximately 79% seen once. The receptor comes from a woman aged 50 to 60 in good health and CMV-seropositive. Sequenced input: PBMCs. The V gene is TRBV7-9, the J gene TRBJ2-2, with D possibly TRBD1 on 6 matching bases. For the CDR3, the DNA is TGTGCCAGCAGCTCTACAGGGAATCCTCAGTTGGGCACCGGGGAGCTGTTTTTT. It is translated as CASSSTGNPQLGTGELFF.